Following are 25 T cell receptor beta chains from one sample sequenced in a study of blood T cell repertoires in COVID-19. Here immunoSEQ multiplex PCR was the method, and the copy in TCRdb shows in-frame clones only, minus some. This sample carries about 59,000 clones, 80% to 90% of them seen once, and the ten largest clones take less than 20%. Sequencing used peripheral blood. The receptors were sampled from a woman aged 80 or over with active COVID-19.

The chain links TRBV7-9 to TRBJ2-5; TRBD1 is a possible D gene (6 bases). The germline CDR1 and CDR2 sequences are SEHNR and FQNEAQ (reference sequence). The CDR3 spans 13 residues. Trimming stripped 5 bases from V and 4 bases from J, with 11 bases between. The CDR3 DNA reads as TGTGCCAGCAGCCCAGGGGAAGGAGAGACCCAGTACTTC. Its translation: CASSPGEGETQYF.

This clone turned up a few times. The rearrangement uses TRBV30 and TRBJ1-6, with TRBD1 matching over 9 bases. The V and J ends lost 5 bases and 2 bases, in that order; junction bases with no gene match: 10. Looked up from germline, CDR1 is GTSNPN and CDR2 is SVGIG (reference sequence). This CDR3 is 17 amino acids long. DNA for the CDR3: TGTGCCTGGGTCGGGGGACAGGGTCGGACCTATAATTCACCCCTCCACTTT. It translates to CAWVGGQGRTYNSPLHF.

The chain employs TRBV20-1 and TRBJ2-7, with a possible D match to TRBD2 (6 bases). CDR1 DFQATT and CDR2 SNEGSKA come from the germline V gene (reference sequence). This CDR3 is 14 amino acids long. V gave up 3 bases and J gave up 3 bases, with 15 bases separating them. The CDR3 loop is CSASRSGPIYEQYF. The DNA of the CDR3 is TGCAGTGCTAGTCGCAGCGGGCCCATCTACGAGCAGTACTTC.

The CDR3 protein is CASSVGQRGQGSSGYTF. CDR3 in DNA: TGTGCCAGCAGCGTAGGGCAACGGGGACAGGGGAGTAGTGGCTACACCTTC. The chain recombines TRBV9 with TRBJ1-2, with 10 bases matching TRBD1. Losses at the gene ends were 0 bases for V and 7 bases for J; bases not matched to a gene: 12. The CDR3 has 17 amino acids. Germline V CDR1 and CDR2: SGDLS, YYNGEE.

This sequence joins TRBV4-3 and TRBJ1-3, with D possibly matching TRBD1 (6 bases). Germline CDR1 and CDR2: LGHNA and YSLEER. Trimming took 1 base from V and 8 from J, leaving 15 bases between them. The CDR3 length is 15 residues. The DNA of the CDR3 is TGCGCCAGCAGCCAAGTCGCAGGGGCGCGGGACACCATATATTTT. Translated, it gives CASSQVAGARDTIYF.

This clone has more than one count but fewer than ten. The CDR3 sequence is CAISGSGLRNNQPQHF. The CDR3 DNA is TGTGCCATCAGTGGGAGTGGGTTAAGAAACAATCAGCCCCAGCATTTT. This rearrangement joins TRBV10-3 to TRBJ1-5; no firm D call. CDR1 ENHRY and CDR2 SYGVKD come from the germline V gene. The V end lost 4 bases, the J end lost 3 bases, and 16 bases lay between the germline ends. The CDR3 is 16 residues long.

The chain recombines TRBV6-5 with TRBJ1-5; TRBD1 matches 7 bases. With V trimmed by 6 bases and J by 6 bases, 8 bases remained unmatched. Germline lookup yields CDR1 MNHEY and CDR2 SVGAGI. This CDR3 spans 14 amino acids. As DNA, the CDR3 is TGTGCCAGCAGCCACGACAGGGTAGGTCAGCCCCAGCATTTT. The encoded protein is CASSHDRVGQPQHF.

The CDR3 nucleotides read TGTGCCAGCAGCTACCGGGACAGGCCCTTTCTAGCGGGGGGTACTGAGCAGTTCTTC. Translated: CASSYRDRPFLAGGTEQFF. This chain links TRBV7-2 with TRBJ2-1, with 11 bases aligning to TRBD2. The germline CDR1 and CDR2 sequences are SGHTA and FQGNSA. V lost 4 bases, J lost 9 bases, and 20 bases stayed unmatched. The CDR3 loop spans 19 amino acids. Variable domain in full (rest from reference TRBV7-2 and TRBJ2-1): GAGVSQSPSNKVTEKGKDVELRCDPISGHTALYWYRQSLGQGLEFLIYFQGNSAPDKSGLPSDRFSAERTGGSVSTLTIQRTQQEDSAVYLCASSYRDRPFLAGGTEQFFGPGTRLTVL.

To note about this clone: The DNA is omitted, as the CDR3 cannot be located on it reliably, and the CDR3 follows TCRdb's listing. This sequence joins TRBV28 and TRBJ1-1; TRBD1 is taken as the D call from the table, unchecked against the DNA. With termini counted, the CDR3 has 12 amino acids. Germline V lookup: CDR1 MDHEN, CDR2 SYDVKM. CDR3 loop: CASSFLADEAFF.

The CDR3 bases are TGCGCCAGCAGCCGGGACACCTTGAGCTCCTACAATGAGCAGTTCTTC. Translating it yields CASSRDTLSSYNEQFF. This rearrangement joins TRBV5-1 to TRBJ2-1; possible D gene TRBD1, 6 bases. The V gene lost 4 bases and the J gene lost 0 bases, with 14 bases spanning the gap. The CDR3 spans 16 residues. Germline V CDR1 and CDR2: SGHRS, YFSETQ.

This chain joins TRBV30 and TRBJ2-5; D is perhaps TRBD2 (7 bases). Germline V gene lookup returns CDR1 GTSNPN and CDR2 SVGIG (reference sequence). Trimming shortened V by 2 bases and J by 1 base, and 11 bases separated the two germline ends. The CDR3 consists of 14 residues. The CDR3 DNA reads TGTGCCTGGAGTAGGGGGGGCTTCCAAGAGACCCAGTACTTC. Protein product: CAWSRGGFQETQYF.

The chain uses TRBV24-1 and TRBJ2-1, with 8 bases fitting TRBD2. CDR3 length: 14 residues. Germline V lookup: CDR1 KGHDR, CDR2 SFDVKD. J was trimmed by 6 bases and V by 5 bases; bases with no gene match: 5. This chain's CDR3 is CATSVSSGGNEQFF. For the CDR3, the DNA is TGTGCCACCAGTGTATCGAGCGGGGGCAATGAGCAGTTCTTC.

The table lists this clone with a few counts. The gene calls are TRBV11-2 and TRBJ1-6; D unresolved. CDR3 length: 14 residues. Germline CDR1 is SGHAT and CDR2 is FQNNGV. Trimming removed 5 bases from V and 8 bases from J, with 13 bases in between. CDR3 sequence (DNA): TGTGCCAGCAGCGAGCATATAGCGGATTCACCCCTCCACTTT. It translates to CASSEHIADSPLHF.

The CDR3 reads CASSERGGRINEQFF. In DNA, the CDR3 is TGTGCCAGCAGTGAAAGGGGGGGGCGGATCAATGAGCAGTTCTTC. The chain uses TRBV2 and TRBJ2-1, with D perhaps matching TRBD2 (7 bases). The V and J ends lost 2 bases and 6 bases respectively, with 14 bases between them. CDR1 is SNHLY and CDR2 is FYNNEI in the germline V gene. The CDR3 is 15 amino acids.

The chain joins TRBV30 to TRBJ2-5; D is ambiguous. Trimming pared 0 bases from V and 5 bases from J, leaving 7 bases between. Germline-derived CDR1 and CDR2 are GTSNPN and SVGIG (reference sequence). CDR3 length: 12 residues. For the CDR3, the DNA is TGTGCCTGGAGTGTAGTCCGGGAGACCCAGTACTTC. Translated, it gives CAWSVVRETQYF.

The V call is TRBV9, the J call TRBJ1-6; a possible D gene is TRBD1 (6 bases). V gave up 0 bases and J gave up 7 bases, with 11 bases separating them. Germline CDR1 and CDR2: SGDLS and YYNGEE. The CDR3 extends over 15 amino acids. The CDR3 here is CASSVAGGQNSPLHF. CDR3 bases: TGTGCCAGCAGCGTAGCCGGGGGGCAGAATTCACCCCTCCACTTT.

V gene TRBV7-3 combines with J gene TRBJ2-3; weak D call: TRBD2 (7 bases). CDR1 and CDR2 from the germline V gene are SGHTA and FQGTGA. The CDR3 runs to 14 residues. V was trimmed by 5 bases and J by 1 base, leaving 10 bases between them. The CDR3 here is CASSTGGRTDTQYF. The DNA for the CDR3 is TGTGCCAGCAGCACCGGGGGGCGCACAGATACGCAGTATTTT.

The chain combines TRBV7-8 with TRBJ1-1; D is perhaps TRBD1 (5 bases). The CDR3 consists of 16 residues. V lost 2 bases, J lost 0 bases, and 13 bases lay in between. CDR1 is SGHVS, CDR2 FQNEAQ, per germline. The CDR3 reads CASSLNGGFVNTEAFF. As DNA, the CDR3 is TGTGCCAGCAGCTTAAACGGGGGTTTCGTGAACACTGAAGCTTTCTTT.

The chain carries TRBV5-6 and TRBJ2-1; 7 nucleotides line up with TRBD2. The CDR3 sequence is 16 residues long. The J segment lost 3 bases and the V segment lost 1 base, leaving 7 bases of the junction unmatched. Germline V lookup: CDR1 SGHDT, CDR2 YYEEEE. CDR3 coding DNA: TGTGCCAGCAGCTTGAGTCCTAGCGGAAACTACAATGAGCAGTTCTTC. Translating it yields CASSLSPSGNYNEQFF. Filled out from reference TRBV5-6 and TRBJ2-1, the complete variable domain reads DAGVTQSPTHLIKTRGQQVTLRCSPKSGHDTVSWYQQALGQGPQFIFQYYEEEERQRGNFPDRFSGHQFPNYSSELNVNALLLGDSALYLCASSLSPSGNYNEQFFGPGTRLTVL.

This chain connects TRBV7-8 to TRBJ2-3; perhaps TRBD2 as D (5 bases). The CDR3 is 12 amino acids. The germline CDR1 and CDR2 sequences are SGHVS and FQNEAQ. V lost 4 bases, J lost 4 bases, and 6 bases lay in between. The CDR3 bases are TGTGCCAGCAGCTCGGAGGCAGATACGCAGTATTTT. Translation: CASSSEADTQYF.

This clone was seen just once. The chain combines TRBV5-1 with TRBJ2-1; 9 bases are shared with TRBD2. The germline CDR1 and CDR2 sequences are SGHRS and YFSETQ. Trimming cost V 3 bases and J 7 bases; bases outside gene matches: 11. The CDR3 extends over 16 amino acids. In DNA, the CDR3 is TGCGCCAGCAGCTCGGTGGGACTAGCATCAGTAAATGAGCAGTTCTTC. Translated: CASSSVGLASVNEQFF. The full variable domain, completed using reference TRBV5-1 and TRBJ2-1, is KAGVTQTPRYLIKTRGQQVTLSCSPISGHRSVSWYQQTPGQGLQFLFEYFSETQRNKGNFPGRFSGRQFSNSRSEMNVSTLELGDSALYLCASSSVGLASVNEQFFGPGTRLTVL.

A few counts support this clone. The V and J genes are TRBV5-1 and TRBJ2-7; 8 bases line up with TRBD1. The CDR3 sequence is 14 residues long. V dropped 3 bases and J dropped 3; count of bases not matched to a gene: 5. Germline V gene data show CDR1 as SGHRS and CDR2 as YFSETQ. The CDR3 coding sequence is TGCGCCAGCAGCTCCGGACAGGGTATCTACGAGCAGTACTTC. Protein: CASSSGQGIYEQYF.

Comments on this clone: The identical CDR3 is also encoded by other nucleotide sequences in the sample. The chain has TRBV7-2 and TRBJ2-7; TRBD2 matches 11 bases. V was pared by 7 bases and J by 10 bases, with 9 bases of the junction left unmatched. This CDR3 has 13 amino acids. Germline V gives CDR1 SGHTA, CDR2 FQGNSA. CDR3 nucleotides: TGTGCCAGCAAATCAACTAGCGGGGGCGAACAGTACTTC. Translation: CASKSTSGGEQYF.

J is TRBJ2-7 and V is TRBV6-5; 7 nucleotides line up with TRBD2. Per germline, CDR1 MNHEY and CDR2 SVGAGI. V was pared by 2 bases and J by 0 bases, with 7 bases of the junction left unmatched. The CDR3 runs 16 residues. The CDR3 sequence is CASSYLGRGSSYEQYF. For the CDR3, the DNA is TGTGCCAGCAGTTACCTAGGGCGGGGGAGCTCCTACGAGCAGTACTTC.

The V call is TRBV18, the J call TRBJ2-3; no firm D call. The CDR3 contains 13 residues. Germline assignment: CDR1 KGHSH and CDR2 LQKENI. Between the trimmed V and J ends, which lost 8 bases and 5 bases, there was a span of 14 bases. CDR3 sequence reads: CASQVVYGDTQYF. CDR3 DNA: TGTGCCAGCCAAGTGGTCTACGGAGATACGCAGTATTTT.